The present T cell receptor (beta chain) was sequenced within a study of beta chain features in type 1 diabetes. Remarks on this clone: Its antigen is currently unknown.

Study-wide points: There was a moderate but significant shortening of TCRB CDR3s in all four CD4+ subsets of Type 1 diabetes patients.

As every portion of the isolated RNA was reverse transcribed, the sequencing read expressed TCRB transcripts. Assay: immunoSEQ multiplex PCR; the TCRdb copy retains only in-frame clones and omits some. The repertoire holds about 28,000 clones, roughly 61% seen once, with 2.4% in the top ten. Sequencing was carried out using Tregs from blood. The TCR comes from a woman aged 25 to 45 with type 1 diabetes.

CDR3 in amino acids: CASSQAPIDEQFF. As DNA, the CDR3 is TGCGCCAGCAGCCAAGCCCCCATTGATGAGCAGTTCTTC. The chain uses TRBV4-1 and TRBJ2-1, with D unclear. CDR1 is MGHRA, CDR2 YSYEKL, per germline. V lost 1 base, J lost 8 bases, and 9 bases lay in between. This CDR3 spans 13 amino acids.